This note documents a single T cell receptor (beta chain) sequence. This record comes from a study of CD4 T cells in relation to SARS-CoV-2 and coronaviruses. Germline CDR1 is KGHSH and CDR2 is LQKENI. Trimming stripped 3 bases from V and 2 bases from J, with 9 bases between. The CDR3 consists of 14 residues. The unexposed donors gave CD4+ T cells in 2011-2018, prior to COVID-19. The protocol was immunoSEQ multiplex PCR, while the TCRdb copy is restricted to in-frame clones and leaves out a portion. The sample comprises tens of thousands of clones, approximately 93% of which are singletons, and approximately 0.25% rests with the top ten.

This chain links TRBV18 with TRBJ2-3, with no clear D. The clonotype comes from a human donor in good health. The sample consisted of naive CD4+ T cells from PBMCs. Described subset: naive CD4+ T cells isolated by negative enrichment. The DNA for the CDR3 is TGTGCCAGCTCACCTGGCCGAACCACAGATACGCAGTATTTT. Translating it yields CASSPGRTTDTQYF.